This is a list of T cell receptor beta chains from one sample in a study of control samples from healthy donors and cancer patients. Here immunoSEQ multiplex PCR was the method, and the copy in TCRdb shows in-frame clones only, minus some. The table shows tens of thousands of clones, with 90% to 95% occurring only once. The specimen was PBMCs. The receptor set was obtained from a man over 45 with lung cancer. CDR3s include the opening cysteine and the closing phenylalanine or tryptophan.

v_call	j_call	cdr3_aa
TRBV6-5	TRBJ2-2	CASRQQGASTGELFF
TRBV6-2/TRBV6-3	TRBJ2-7	CASSYKAGLYEQYF
TRBV5-4	TRBJ2-3	CASSLRLAGADTQYF
TRBV7-2	TRBJ1-1	CASSPGDRGREAFF
TRBV27	TRBJ2-3	CASSFASSSTDTQYF
TRBV5-4	TRBJ2-5	CASSLGLEETQYF
TRBV5-6	TRBJ1-5	CASSLIGGTQHF
TRBV18	TRBJ2-5	CASRLTPAETQYF
TRBV7-2	TRBJ1-2	CASSLYGESGYTF
TRBV3-1/TRBV3-2	TRBJ1-5	CASSQDQGGHSNQPQHF
TRBV6-1	TRBJ1-6	CASSEAAWTDRSSPLHF
TRBV7-6	TRBJ2-3	CASSLSGDTDTQYF
TRBV7-9	TRBJ2-3	CASSPTSGGSTDTQYF
TRBV18	TRBJ2-5	CASSPADNQETQYF
TRBV2	TRBJ2-7	CASSEGGGQIYEQYF
TRBV19	TRBJ2-6	CASTVQPNGANVLTF
TRBV5-1	TRBJ2-2	CASSLDRAGELFF
TRBV10-2	TRBJ1-1	CASSESRGSTEAFF
TRBV9	TRBJ2-2	CASSPPPGQGASTGELFF
TRBV4-3	TRBJ2-3	CASSQSRVDTQYF
TRBV21-1	TRBJ1-6	CASSKQTGRINSPLHF
TRBV4-3	TRBJ2-2	CASSSGLFTTGELFF
TRBV4-3	TRBJ1-3	CASSQAATAGAGNTIYF
TRBV30	TRBJ2-3	CAWIAGIGLMDTQYF
TRBV30	TRBJ2-7	CAWSSGTISYEQYF
TRBV7-8	TRBJ2-1	CASSLEEQRGTKFF
TRBV19	TRBJ1-6	CASSEVTGSSYNSPLHF
TRBV6-6	TRBJ1-2	CASSYSVLAYSYGYTF
TRBV7-2	TRBJ2-7	CASSFYAAGGYEQYF
TRBV6-5	TRBJ2-3	CASRTGGGDTQYF
TRBV7-8	TRBJ1-6	CASSLDSPQHSPLHF
TRBV4-3	TRBJ1-2	CASSPTPGGHGYTF
TRBV2	TRBJ1-2	CASSSGGFETYGYTF
TRBV6-2/TRBV6-3	TRBJ2-1	CASSYRVAGVWSYNEQFF
TRBV27	TRBJ2-6	CASSLGQGASGANVLTF
TRBV6-4	TRBJ2-5	CASSPTGDETQYF
TRBV6-5	TRBJ2-5	CATRGRGETQYF
TRBV14	TRBJ1-1	CASSQWVGTEAFF
TRBV7-8	TRBJ1-3	CASSLGGGINQRRSGNTIYF
TRBV4-1	TRBJ2-5	CASSQGGTKETQYF
TRBV12-3/TRBV12-4	TRBJ1-1	CASSRLTEAFF
TRBV9	TRBJ2-6	CASSVTGTGTNVLTF
TRBV18	TRBJ2-3	CASSPNPPQRSTDTQYF
TRBV6-2/TRBV6-3	TRBJ2-3	CASSRNRFADTQYF